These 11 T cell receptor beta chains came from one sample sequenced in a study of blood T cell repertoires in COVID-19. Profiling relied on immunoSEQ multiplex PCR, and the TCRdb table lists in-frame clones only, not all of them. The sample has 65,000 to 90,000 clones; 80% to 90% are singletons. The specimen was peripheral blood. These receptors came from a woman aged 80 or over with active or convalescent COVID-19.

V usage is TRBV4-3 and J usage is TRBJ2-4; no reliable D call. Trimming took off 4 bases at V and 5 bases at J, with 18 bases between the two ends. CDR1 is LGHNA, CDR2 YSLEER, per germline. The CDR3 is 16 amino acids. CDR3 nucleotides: TGCGCCAGCAGCCTAACTCGAGGCAGATTACAAAACATTCAGTACTTC. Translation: CASSLTRGRLQNIQYF.

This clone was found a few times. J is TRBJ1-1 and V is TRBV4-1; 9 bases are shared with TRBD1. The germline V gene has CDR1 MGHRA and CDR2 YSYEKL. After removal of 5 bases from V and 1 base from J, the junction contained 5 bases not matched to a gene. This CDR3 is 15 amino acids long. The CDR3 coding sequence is TGCGCCAGCAGCTCAGGGGACAGGGAGAACACTGAAGCTTTCTTT. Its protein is CASSSGDRENTEAFF.

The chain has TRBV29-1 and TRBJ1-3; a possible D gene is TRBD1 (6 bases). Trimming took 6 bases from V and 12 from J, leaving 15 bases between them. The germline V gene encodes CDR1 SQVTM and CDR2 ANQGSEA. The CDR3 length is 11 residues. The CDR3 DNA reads TGCAGCGTCGACGGGGGGGGCATCATATATTTT. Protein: CSVDGGGIIYF.

CDR3: CATLGLRDRGPGGYTF. The CDR3 region has the DNA TGTGCCACCTTGGGGTTGAGGGACAGGGGGCCCGGGGGCTACACCTTC. The rearrangement joins TRBV19 to TRBJ1-2, with 12 bases aligning to TRBD1. The ends lost 10 bases at V and 8 bases at J; junction bases unmatched: 17. The CDR3 runs 16 residues. Germline CDR1 LNHDA, CDR2 SQIVND (reference sequence).

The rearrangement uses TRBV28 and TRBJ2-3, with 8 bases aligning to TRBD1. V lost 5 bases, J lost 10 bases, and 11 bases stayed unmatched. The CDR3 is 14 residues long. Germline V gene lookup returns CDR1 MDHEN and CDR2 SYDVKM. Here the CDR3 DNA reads TGTGCCAGCAGTAGAGAGCCTTCCAGGGGGCCGCAGTATTTT. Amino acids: CASSREPSRGPQYF.

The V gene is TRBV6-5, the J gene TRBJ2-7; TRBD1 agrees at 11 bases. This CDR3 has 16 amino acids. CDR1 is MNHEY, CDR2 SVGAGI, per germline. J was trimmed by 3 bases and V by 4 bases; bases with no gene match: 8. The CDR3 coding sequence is TGTGCCAGCAGTTCCATAGGGACAGGGGGGGTCTACGAGCAGTACTTC. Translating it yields CASSSIGTGGVYEQYF.

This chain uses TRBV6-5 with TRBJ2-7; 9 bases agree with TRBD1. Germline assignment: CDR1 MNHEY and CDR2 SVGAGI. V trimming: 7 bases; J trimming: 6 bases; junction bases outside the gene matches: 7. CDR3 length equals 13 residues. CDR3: CASKWTGVSEQYF. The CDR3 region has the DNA TGTGCCAGCAAATGGACAGGGGTCTCCGAGCAGTACTTC.

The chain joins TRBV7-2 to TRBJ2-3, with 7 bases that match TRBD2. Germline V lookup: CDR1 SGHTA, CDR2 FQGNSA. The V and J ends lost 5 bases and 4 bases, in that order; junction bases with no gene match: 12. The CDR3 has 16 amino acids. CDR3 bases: TGTGCCAGCAGCCTGTCGCCTAGCGGCATTGCAGATACGCAGTATTTT. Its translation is CASSLSPSGIADTQYF. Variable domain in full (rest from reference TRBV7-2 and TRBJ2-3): GAGVSQSPSNKVTEKGKDVELRCDPISGHTALYWYRQSLGQGLEFLIYFQGNSAPDKSGLPSDRFSAERTGGSVSTLTIQRTQQEDSAVYLCASSLSPSGIADTQYFGPGTRLTVL.

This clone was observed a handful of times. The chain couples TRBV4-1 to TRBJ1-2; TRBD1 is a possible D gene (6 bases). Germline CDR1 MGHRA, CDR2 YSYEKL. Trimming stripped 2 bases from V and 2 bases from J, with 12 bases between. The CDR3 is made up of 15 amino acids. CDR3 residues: CASSQSTGFNYGYTF. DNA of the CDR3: TGCGCCAGCAGCCAATCTACAGGGTTCAACTATGGCTACACCTTC.

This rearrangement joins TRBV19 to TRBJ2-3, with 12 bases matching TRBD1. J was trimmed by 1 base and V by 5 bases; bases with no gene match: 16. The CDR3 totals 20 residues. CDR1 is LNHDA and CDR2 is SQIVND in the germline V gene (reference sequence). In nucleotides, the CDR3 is TGTGCCAGTAGTCATAAACCGGGACAGGGGGCTTCGCTGGGCACAGATACGCAGTATTTT. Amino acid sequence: CASSHKPGQGASLGTDTQYF.

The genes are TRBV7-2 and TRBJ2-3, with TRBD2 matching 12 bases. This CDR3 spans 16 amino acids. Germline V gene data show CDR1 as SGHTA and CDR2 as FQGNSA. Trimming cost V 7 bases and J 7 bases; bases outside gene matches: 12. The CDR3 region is CASTLRTSGNGHTQYF. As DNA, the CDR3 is TGTGCCAGCACCCTGAGGACTAGCGGGAATGGGCATACGCAGTATTTT.